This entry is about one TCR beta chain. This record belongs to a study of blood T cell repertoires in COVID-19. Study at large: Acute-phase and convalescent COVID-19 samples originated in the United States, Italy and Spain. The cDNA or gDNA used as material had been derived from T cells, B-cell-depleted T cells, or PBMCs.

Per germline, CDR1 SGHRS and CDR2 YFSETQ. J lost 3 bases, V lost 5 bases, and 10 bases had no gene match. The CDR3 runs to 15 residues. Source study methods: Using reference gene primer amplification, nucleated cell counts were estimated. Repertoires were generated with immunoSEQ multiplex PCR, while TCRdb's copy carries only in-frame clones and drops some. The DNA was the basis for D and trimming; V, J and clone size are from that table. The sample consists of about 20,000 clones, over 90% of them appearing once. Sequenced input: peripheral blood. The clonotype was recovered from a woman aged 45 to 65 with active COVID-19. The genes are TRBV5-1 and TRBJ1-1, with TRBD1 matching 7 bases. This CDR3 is CASRETDRVYTEAFF. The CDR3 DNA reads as TGCGCCAGCAGAGAAACCGACAGGGTCTACACTGAAGCTTTCTTT. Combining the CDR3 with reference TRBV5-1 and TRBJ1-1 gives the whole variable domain KAGVTQTPRYLIKTRGQQVTLSCSPISGHRSVSWYQQTPGQGLQFLFEYFSETQRNKGNFPGRFSGRQFSNSRSEMNVSTLELGDSALYLCASRETDRVYTEAFFGQGTRLTVV.